This T cell receptor (beta chain) was obtained from a study of T cells expressing NK-cell markers. Overall study: HCMV seropositivity characterized seven of the eight sequenced donors, and seronegativity one.

TCRdb reanalyzed the 5' RACE reads and collapses them to one entry per CDR3 protein, without DNA. The sample includes approximately 550,000 distinct CDR3 sequences. Germline CDR1 and CDR2: DFQATT and SNEGSKA (reference sequence). CDR3 length: 13 amino acids. This sequence joins TRBV20-1 and TRBJ2-5; checking the TCRdb D call of TRBD2 is not possible without DNA. The sequencing input was blood T cells: a sorted CD56 or NKG2C T cell subset, CD4+ or CD8+ T cells, or bulk PBMC T cells (not recorded which). This receptor was taken from a man younger than 35 in good health. The CDR3 reads CSAKGGREETQYF.